This TCR beta chain was captured in a study of memory CD4+ T cells and cytomegalovirus serostatus. Study-level information: This sample comes from healthy Belgian adults, eight to ten CMV seropositive, around 26 seronegative. Study conclusions and caveats: 67 of 164 known CMV-associated TCRbeta sequences appeared in CD4+ memory. Suggested: most of the CMV-linked TCR signature lies in CD4+ memory cells.

As regards this clone: Its antigen is not known.

Sequencing was performed with immunoSEQ multiplex PCR; in TCRdb, only in-frame clones are kept and a portion is missing. This sample has about 54,000 clones; roughly 79% occur once, and the top ten carry roughly 1.7%. The sort gate was single viable CD3+CD4+CD8-CD45RO+ cells for memory CD4+ T cells. Germline-derived CDR1 and CDR2 are SGHDT and YYEEEE. J was trimmed by 13 bases and V by 4 bases; bases with no gene match: 14. The CDR3 has 13 amino acids. The TCR originated in an adult in good health and CMV-seronegative. The chain has TRBV5-6 and TRBJ2-7; 7 nucleotides agree with TRBD2. Sequencing was done on a sample of memory CD4+ T cells from blood. The CDR3 is CASSTPLVGGYYF. The CDR3 region has the DNA TGTGCCAGCAGCACCCCTCTGGTGGGGGGGTATTACTTC.